Listed below are T cell receptor beta chains from one sample, sequenced in a study of CXCR3-negative and CXCR3-positive naive CD8 T cells. TCRdb reanalyzed the 5' RACE reads and collapses them to one entry per CDR3 protein, without DNA. The specimen's table records around 63,000 distinct CDR3 sequences. Specimen: naive CXCR3+ CD8+ T cells from blood. The receptors stem from a human donor in good health. Some clones in this sample may be carry-over from other donors' samples. CDR3s include the opening cysteine and the closing phenylalanine or tryptophan. Fields, in order: CDR3 length, V gene, J gene, CDR3 protein.

length: 14; V: TRBV19; J: TRBJ2-1; CDR3: CASSTLVGYNEQFF
length: 14; V: TRBV29-1; J: TRBJ2-7; CDR3: CSALTPGGFYEQYF
length: 14; V: TRBV25-1; J: TRBJ1-6; CDR3: CASSEQDSVSSLHF
length: 11; V: TRBV29-1; J: TRBJ2-5; CDR3: CSVGGAETQYF
length: 18; V: TRBV7-9; J: TRBJ2-3; CDR3: CASSLVVAGRILTDTQYF
length: 15; V: TRBV6-2/TRBV6-3; J: TRBJ2-2; CDR3: CAGSPSGAYTGELFF
length: 15; V: TRBV7-7; J: TRBJ2-5; CDR3: CASGIGQGLGETQYF
length: 16; V: TRBV28; J: TRBJ2-7; CDR3: CASSSTRRGRRDEQYF
length: 14; V: TRBV29-1; J: TRBJ1-2; CDR3: CSVEDPDRAYGYTF
length: 16; V: TRBV7-9; J: TRBJ2-5; CDR3: CASTSLMNRERETQYF
length: 17; V: TRBV7-9; J: TRBJ2-1; CDR3: CASSPSGRGVNYNEQFF
length: 15; V: TRBV7-2; J: TRBJ2-1; CDR3: CASSSRDSTYNEQFF
length: 15; V: TRBV28; J: TRBJ2-3; CDR3: CASSSDVASTDTQYF
length: 17; V: TRBV7-9; J: TRBJ2-7; CDR3: CASSQLRLAGGPYEQYF
length: 16; V: TRBV4-3; J: TRBJ2-1; CDR3: CASSQARGLRLPEQFF
length: 15; V: TRBV4-1; J: TRBJ1-1; CDR3: CASSQAGTANTEAFF
length: 13; V: TRBV12-3/TRBV12-4; J: TRBJ2-7; CDR3: CASSSTGSYEQYF
length: 16; V: TRBV5-5; J: TRBJ2-7; CDR3: CASSPEGTGGFYEQYF
length: 14; V: TRBV4-3; J: TRBJ2-7; CDR3: CASRLDSTALEQYF
length: 15; V: TRBV6-1; J: TRBJ2-7; CDR3: CASNPLGGGGTEQYF
length: 14; V: TRBV12-3/TRBV12-4; J: TRBJ1-4; CDR3: CASKDIATNEKLFF
length: 13; V: TRBV27; J: TRBJ1-1; CDR3: CASSSQRGTEAFF
length: 14; V: TRBV4-3; J: TRBJ1-5; CDR3: CASSQDWGNQPQHF
length: 11; V: TRBV5-1; J: TRBJ2-1; CDR3: CASSRGHEQFF
length: 13; V: TRBV11-3; J: TRBJ2-3; CDR3: CASSIRGTDTQYF
length: 16; V: TRBV10-3; J: TRBJ2-3; CDR3: CAISPVSGGDTDTQYF
length: 15; V: TRBV4-3; J: TRBJ2-7; CDR3: CASSQDAGGPLEQYF
length: 13; V: TRBV6-2/TRBV6-3; J: TRBJ2-5; CDR3: CASSYWTEETQYF
length: 14; V: TRBV6-1; J: TRBJ2-7; CDR3: CAGQTGTGSLEQYF
length: 13; V: TRBV20-1; J: TRBJ2-7; CDR3: CSAVTGDPYEQYF
length: 15; V: TRBV25-1; J: TRBJ1-4; CDR3: CASSPGQVTNEKLFF
length: 13; V: TRBV14; J: TRBJ2-2; CDR3: CASSRLRTGELFF
length: 14; V: TRBV7-9; J: TRBJ1-1; CDR3: CASSFMGLDTEAFF
length: 19; V: TRBV7-2; J: TRBJ2-7; CDR3: CASSLLGTGQGPIGGEQYF
length: 17; V: TRBV4-3; J: TRBJ1-6; CDR3: CASSQDARAALDPPLHF
length: 15; V: TRBV28; J: TRBJ2-7; CDR3: CASSFGDRGDYEQYF
length: 15; V: TRBV7-9; J: TRBJ2-3; CDR3: CASSQRDRGTDTQYF
length: 12; V: TRBV6-4; J: TRBJ2-2; CDR3: CASSDNTGELFF
length: 13; V: TRBV29-1; J: TRBJ2-7; CDR3: CSATGILDYEQYF
length: 16; V: TRBV6-5; J: TRBJ1-6; CDR3: CASNPTHGPGKSPLHF
length: 15; V: TRBV2; J: TRBJ1-2; CDR3: CASTQGQGINYGYTF
length: 19; V: TRBV7-3; J: TRBJ2-1; CDR3: CASSLPAQMGQEGRNEQFF
length: 15; V: TRBV7-9; J: TRBJ1-6; CDR3: CASSPEGASNSPLHF
length: 14; V: TRBV24-1; J: TRBJ1-5; CDR3: CATSDMTGYQPQHF
length: 14; V: TRBV28; J: TRBJ1-1; CDR3: CASSFGAGATEAFF
length: 14; V: TRBV6-5; J: TRBJ2-1; CDR3: CASSTGGSYNEQFF
length: 11; V: TRBV12-5; J: TRBJ1-1; CDR3: CATSGGLEAFF
length: 16; V: TRBV7-8; J: TRBJ2-7; CDR3: CASSLEAGRNPYEQYF
length: 14; V: TRBV12-3/TRBV12-4; J: TRBJ2-7; CDR3: CASSARDRFYEQYF
length: 15; V: TRBV5-6; J: TRBJ2-7; CDR3: CASSPTGDLPHEQYF
length: 13; V: TRBV6-5; J: TRBJ2-3; CDR3: CASSYQITDTQYF
length: 16; V: TRBV7-9; J: TRBJ2-1; CDR3: CASSFRDLNSYNEQFF
length: 15; V: TRBV4-3; J: TRBJ2-7; CDR3: CASSQTSGSSYEQYF
length: 13; V: TRBV12-5; J: TRBJ2-2; CDR3: CASGLAPTGELFF
length: 16; V: TRBV5-1; J: TRBJ1-6; CDR3: CASSWGTGEGGSPLHF
length: 14; V: TRBV7-3; J: TRBJ2-1; CDR3: CASSLHPTYNEQFF
length: 17; V: TRBV4-3; J: TRBJ2-3; CDR3: CASSQEFVGSALDTQYF
length: 13; V: TRBV11-2; J: TRBJ2-7; CDR3: CASSLGTSSEQYF
length: 15; V: TRBV4-3; J: TRBJ1-4; CDR3: CASSQDRSTNEKLFF
length: 17; V: TRBV20-1; J: TRBJ1-2; CDR3: CSARTEADRVQGYGYTF